The source of this T cell receptor beta chain is a study of shared clonotypes between healthy human individuals. Splitting of each subset's genomic DNA was done evenly across several immunoSEQ plates. Sequenced by immunoSEQ multiplex PCR; TCRdb stores in-frame clones only, minus some. The repertoire holds 450,000 or so clones, with 75% to 80% as singletons. As for this clone: Its target is unknown. In the same sample, other DNA sequences code for this CDR3.

Whole-study results and caveats: Sampling included only blood; tissue repertoires likely differ.

This CDR3 is built from 13 residues. Germline-derived CDR1 and CDR2 are SEHNR and FQNEAQ (reference sequence). V was trimmed by 3 bases and J by 3 bases, leaving 6 bases between them. The sample consisted of PBMCs. The origin of this receptor is a middle-aged woman in good health. Some clones in this sample may be carry-over from other donors' samples. The chain recombines TRBV7-9 with TRBJ1-5; D unresolved. The CDR3 is CASSFGPNQPQHF. CDR3 in DNA: TGTGCCAGCAGCTTCGGGCCCAATCAGCCCCAGCATTTT.